What follows is one TCR beta chain and its context. No antigen is known for it. This sample stems from a study of T cell responses to AZD1222 COVID-19 vaccine. Study-level results: Seropositivity was recorded at baseline in only six AZD1222 recipients. Spike-specific TCR breadth and depth rose after two AZD1222 doses. Mostly white British, mostly female donors; authors suggested clonal diversity may be underestimated.

Profiling relied on immunoSEQ multiplex PCR, and the TCRdb table lists in-frame clones only, not all of them. The table has about 110,000 clones, about 94% seen once. The CDR3 spans 12 residues. The V end was cut by 9 bases, the J end by 3 bases, with 12 bases between. Germline CDR1 and CDR2: SGHNT and YYREEE (reference sequence). This clonotype was obtained from an adult who received the AZD1222 COVID-19 vaccine. The chain uses TRBV5-4 and TRBJ1-2, with D uncertain. Sequences were derived from peripheral blood, sampled 28 days after the second AZD1222 dose. The CDR3 region has the DNA TGTGCCACGATGGGGAATGACTATGGCTACACCTTC. Its protein is CATMGNDYGYTF.